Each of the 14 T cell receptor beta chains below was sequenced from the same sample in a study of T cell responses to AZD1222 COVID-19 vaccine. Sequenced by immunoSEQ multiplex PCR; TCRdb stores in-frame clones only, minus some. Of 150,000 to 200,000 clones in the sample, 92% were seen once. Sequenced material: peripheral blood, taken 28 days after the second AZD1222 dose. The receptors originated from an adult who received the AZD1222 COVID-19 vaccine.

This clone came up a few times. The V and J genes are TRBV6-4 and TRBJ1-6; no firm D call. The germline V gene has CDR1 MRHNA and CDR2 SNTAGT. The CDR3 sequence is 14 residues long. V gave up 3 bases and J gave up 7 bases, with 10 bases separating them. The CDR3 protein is CASSEEAENSPLHF. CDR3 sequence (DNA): TGTGCCAGCAGTGAAGAAGCAGAGAATTCACCCCTCCACTTT.

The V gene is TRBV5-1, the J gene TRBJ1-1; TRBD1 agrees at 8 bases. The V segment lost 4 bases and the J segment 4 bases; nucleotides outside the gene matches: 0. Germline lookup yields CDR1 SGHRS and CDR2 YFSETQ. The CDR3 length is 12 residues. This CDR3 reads CASSTGGTEAFF. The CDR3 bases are TGCGCCAGCAGCACAGGGGGCACTGAAGCTTTCTTT. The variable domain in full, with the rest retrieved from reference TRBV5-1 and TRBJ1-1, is KAGVTQTPRYLIKTRGQQVTLSCSPISGHRSVSWYQQTPGQGLQFLFEYFSETQRNKGNFPGRFSGRQFSNSRSEMNVSTLELGDSALYLCASSTGGTEAFFGQGTRLTVV.

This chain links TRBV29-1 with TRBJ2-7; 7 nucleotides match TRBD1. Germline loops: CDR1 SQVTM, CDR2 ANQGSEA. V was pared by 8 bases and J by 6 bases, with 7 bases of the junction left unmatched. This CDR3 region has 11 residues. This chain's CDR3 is CSTKTGPEQYF. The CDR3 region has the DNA TGCAGCACCAAGACAGGGCCCGAGCAGTACTTC.

The CDR3: CASRKSNRETQYF. Here the CDR3 DNA reads TGTGCCAGCAGGAAGTCAAATAGGGAGACCCAGTACTTC. The rearrangement joins TRBV2 to TRBJ2-5, with D uncertain. CDR1 is SNHLY and CDR2 is FYNNEI in the germline V gene. This CDR3 comprises 13 residues. V shed 6 bases and J shed 5 bases, with 13 bases lying between them. Combining the CDR3 with reference TRBV2 and TRBJ2-5 gives the whole variable domain EPEVTQTPSHQVTQMGQEVILRCVPISNHLYFYWYRQILGQKVEFLVSFYNNEISEKSEIFDDQFSVERPDGSNFTLKIRSTKLEDSAMYFCASRKSNRETQYFGPGTRLLVL.

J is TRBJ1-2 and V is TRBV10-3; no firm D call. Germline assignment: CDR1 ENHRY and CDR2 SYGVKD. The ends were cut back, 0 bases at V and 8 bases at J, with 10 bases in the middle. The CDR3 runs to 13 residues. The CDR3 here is CAISESAAIGYTF. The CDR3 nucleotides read TGTGCCATCAGTGAGTCGGCGGCTATAGGCTACACCTTC.

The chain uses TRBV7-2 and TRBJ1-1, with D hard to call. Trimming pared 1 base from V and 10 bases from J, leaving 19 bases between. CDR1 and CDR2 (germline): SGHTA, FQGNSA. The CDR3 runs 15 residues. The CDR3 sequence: CASSLDMGWPPPAFF. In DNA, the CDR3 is TGTGCCAGCAGCTTAGACATGGGATGGCCTCCTCCAGCTTTCTTT.

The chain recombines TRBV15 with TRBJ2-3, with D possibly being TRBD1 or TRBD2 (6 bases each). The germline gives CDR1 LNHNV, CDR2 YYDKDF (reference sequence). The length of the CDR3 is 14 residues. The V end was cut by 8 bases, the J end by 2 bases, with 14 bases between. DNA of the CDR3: TGTGCCACCTCCGCGGGACATATCACAGATACGCAGTATTTT. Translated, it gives CATSAGHITDTQYF.

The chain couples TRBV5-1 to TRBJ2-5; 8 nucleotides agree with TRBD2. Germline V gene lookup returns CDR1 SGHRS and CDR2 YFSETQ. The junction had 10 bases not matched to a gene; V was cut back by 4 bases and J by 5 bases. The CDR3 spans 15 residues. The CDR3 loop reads CASSRALAGSETQYF. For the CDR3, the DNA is TGCGCCAGCAGCCGGGCGCTAGCGGGCTCGGAGACCCAGTACTTC.

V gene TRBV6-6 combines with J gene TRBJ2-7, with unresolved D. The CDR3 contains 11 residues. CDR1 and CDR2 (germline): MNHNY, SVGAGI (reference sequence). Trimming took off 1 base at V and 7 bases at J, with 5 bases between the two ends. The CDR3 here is CASSYLGEQYF. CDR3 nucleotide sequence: TGTGCCAGCAGTTACTTGGGAGAGCAGTACTTC.

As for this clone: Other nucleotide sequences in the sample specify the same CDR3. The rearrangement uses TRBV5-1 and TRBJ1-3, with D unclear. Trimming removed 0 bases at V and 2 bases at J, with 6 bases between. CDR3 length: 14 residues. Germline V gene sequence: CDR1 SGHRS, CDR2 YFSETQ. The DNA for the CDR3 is TGCGCCAGCAGCTTGGGGGTGCCTGGAAACACCATATATTTT. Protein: CASSLGVPGNTIYF. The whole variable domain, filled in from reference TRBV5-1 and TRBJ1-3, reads KAGVTQTPRYLIKTRGQQVTLSCSPISGHRSVSWYQQTPGQGLQFLFEYFSETQRNKGNFPGRFSGRQFSNSRSEMNVSTLELGDSALYLCASSLGVPGNTIYFGEGSWLTVV.

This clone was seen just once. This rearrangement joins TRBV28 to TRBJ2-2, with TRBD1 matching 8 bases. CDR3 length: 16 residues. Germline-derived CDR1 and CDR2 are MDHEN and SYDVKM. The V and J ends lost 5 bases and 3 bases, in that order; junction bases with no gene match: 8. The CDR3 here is CASSPAGGSDTGELFF. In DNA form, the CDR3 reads TGTGCCAGCAGTCCCGCAGGGGGCTCGGACACCGGGGAGCTGTTTTTT.

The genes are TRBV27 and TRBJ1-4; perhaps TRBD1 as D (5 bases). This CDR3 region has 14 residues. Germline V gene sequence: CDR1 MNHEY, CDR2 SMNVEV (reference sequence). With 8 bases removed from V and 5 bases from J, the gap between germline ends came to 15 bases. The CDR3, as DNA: TGTGCCAGCCGCCCGATGGGGCTGAATGAAAAACTGTTTTTT. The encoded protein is CASRPMGLNEKLFF.

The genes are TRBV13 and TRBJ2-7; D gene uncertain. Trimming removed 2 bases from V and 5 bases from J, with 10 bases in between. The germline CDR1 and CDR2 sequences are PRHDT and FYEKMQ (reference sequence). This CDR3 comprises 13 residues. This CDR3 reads CASSLTWTNEQYF. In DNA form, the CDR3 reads TGTGCCAGCAGCTTAACCTGGACGAACGAGCAGTACTTC.

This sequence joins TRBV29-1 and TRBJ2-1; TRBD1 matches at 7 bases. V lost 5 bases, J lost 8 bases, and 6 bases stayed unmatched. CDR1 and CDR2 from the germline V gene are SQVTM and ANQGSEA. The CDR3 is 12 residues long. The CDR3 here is CSVMTGFHEQFF. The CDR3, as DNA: TGCAGCGTTATGACAGGGTTCCATGAGCAGTTCTTC.